The T cell receptor (beta chain) described here comes from a study of cytomegalovirus exposure and HLA in healthy donors. Overall study findings and caveats: Among CMV-associated TCR beta chains, most appeared HLA-restricted in a later analysis.

Trimming stripped 4 bases from V and 5 bases from J, with 14 bases between. Germline assignment: CDR1 LGHNA and CDR2 YSLEER. The CDR3 length is 15 residues. In the PCR, 60 Vbeta and 13 Jbeta primers were used. Assay: immunoSEQ multiplex PCR; the TCRdb copy retains only in-frame clones and omits some. Of some 76,000 clones in the sample, around two thirds are singletons; the top ten hold over 4.5%. Worth noting for this clone: Its antigen is not identified.

The gene calls are TRBV4-3 and TRBJ2-2; the D gene is possibly TRBD2 (6 bases). Sequencing input: PBMCs. This TCR was sampled from a man in his sixties in good health and CMV-seropositive. The CDR3 reads CASSRGRERTGELFF. CDR3 sequence (DNA): TGCGCCAGCAGCCGCGGACGGGAGCGGACCGGGGAGCTGTTTTTT.